The clone carrying this T cell receptor beta chain was seen only a few times. Its target is unknown. Primed by a sample-barcoded 5' primer and a J-beta primer mix, a second PCR proceeded for about 6 to 11 cycles. TCRdb processed the 5' RACE reads anew with MiXCR; each CDR3 protein has one entry. The sample has fewer than 2,000,000 distinct CDR3 sequences, roughly 43% seen once. The CDR3 length is 18 residues. Trimming took off 0 bases at V and 1 base at J, with 19 bases between the two ends. CDR1 and CDR2 (germline): DFQATT, SNEGSKA (reference sequence). The data are from a study of blood T cells in healthy people across ages. Study-wide results and caveats: Without sorted subsets, naive and antigen-experienced compartments could not be conclusively compared.

The people who gave samples were healthy Caucasians from Russia, aged roughly 6 to 100. Extracted total RNA amounted to at least 5 micrograms for each sample. The receptor's source is a human donor in good health. The specimen was blood. This sequence joins TRBV20-1 and TRBJ2-1; D could derive from TRBD1 or TRBD2 (6 bases each). CDR3 amino acids: CSARDLGLEGGSYNEQFF. The CDR3 bases are TGCAGTGCTAGAGATTTAGGCCTCGAGGGGGGATCCTACAATGAGCAGTTCTTC.